The 5 T cell receptor beta chains in this list originate from one sample, sequenced in a study of radiation and T cells in renal cell carcinoma (dated by TCRdb to 2020 to 2022). Receptors were amplified or captured by the immunoSEQ multiplex PCR assay. Entries here come from immuneACCESS through TCRdb and include only in-frame sequences with V and J called. Some clones fail to appear in such tables; in the studies checked, an unresolved V gene covers under half of the shortfall, and the cause of the remainder is unknown. In this sample the table shows some 120,000 clones, approximately 80% of which occur a single time. The ten largest clones take up about 3% of the sample. In light of the paper, this sample's time point label describes: baseline pretreatment blood. The label giving this sample's treatment or condition can be read as: 15 Gy SBRT to primary tumor, nephrectomy 4 weeks later. This specimen was blood, taken from a patient whose treatment included radiotherapy and nephrectomy. These TCRs come from a woman aged 60-70 years with renal cell carcinoma.

The chain carries TRBV7-6 and TRBJ2-3; the D is unclear. The CDR3 covers 12 residues. CDR1 and CDR2 from the germline V gene are SGHVS and FNYEAQ. V lost 6 bases, J lost 4 bases, and 8 bases lay in between. CDR3 sequence: CASSHEPDTQYF. The CDR3 region has the DNA TGTGCCAGCAGTCACGAACCAGATACGCAGTATTTT.

The V call is TRBV7-9, the J call TRBJ2-1; 12 nucleotides match TRBD2. The CDR3 consists of 19 residues. CDR1 and CDR2 (germline): SEHNR, FQNEAQ (reference sequence). The V segment lost 5 bases and the J segment 7 bases; nucleotides outside the gene matches: 18. This chain's CDR3 is CASSPSFETSGSWRNEQFF. CDR3 in DNA: TGTGCCAGCAGCCCCTCCTTTGAGACTAGCGGGAGTTGGAGGAATGAGCAGTTCTTC.

This clone was observed a single time. The chain is built from TRBV5-1 and TRBJ1-2; 10 bases fit TRBD1. The V gene's germline CDR1 is SGHRS and CDR2 YFSETQ. V shed 4 bases and J 2 bases; nucleotides not matched to a gene: 5. The CDR3 length is 15 residues. The CDR3 DNA follows: TGCGCCAGCAGCACGACAGGGGGCAGCAACTATGGCTACACCTTC. Its translation is CASSTTGGSNYGYTF.

This chain links TRBV7-9 with TRBJ2-7; the D gene is possibly TRBD1 (6 bases). Looked up from germline, CDR1 is SEHNR and CDR2 is FQNEAQ (reference sequence). V was shortened by 4 bases and J by 5 bases, with 15 bases between the two germline ends. The CDR3 totals 14 residues. The CDR3 sequence is CASSSRVAGDEQYF. The CDR3 nucleotides are TGTGCCAGCAGCTCGAGGGTCGCAGGGGACGAGCAGTACTTC.

The chain combines TRBV6-5 with TRBJ2-7, with D possibly being TRBD1 (6 bases). The CDR3 loop spans 14 amino acids. Germline V gene sequence: CDR1 MNHEY, CDR2 SVGAGI. Trimming left V 4 bases short and J 3 bases short, with 13 bases between. The CDR3 DNA reads as TGTGCCAGCAGTTCCAGGGGCATTAGCTACGAGCAGTACTTC. Residues: CASSSRGISYEQYF.